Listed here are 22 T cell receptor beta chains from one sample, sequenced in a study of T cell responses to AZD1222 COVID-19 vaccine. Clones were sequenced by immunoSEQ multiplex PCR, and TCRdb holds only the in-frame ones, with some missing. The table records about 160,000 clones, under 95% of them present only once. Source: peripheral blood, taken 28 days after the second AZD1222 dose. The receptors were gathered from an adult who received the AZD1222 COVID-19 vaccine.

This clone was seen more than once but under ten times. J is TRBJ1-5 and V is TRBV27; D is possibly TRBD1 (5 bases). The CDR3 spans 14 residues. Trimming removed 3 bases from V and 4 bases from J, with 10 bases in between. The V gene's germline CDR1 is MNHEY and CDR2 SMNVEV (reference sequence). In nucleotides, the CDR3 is TGTGCCAGCAGTTTCTTTTCAGGGAATCAGCCCCAGCATTTT. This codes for CASSFFSGNQPQHF.

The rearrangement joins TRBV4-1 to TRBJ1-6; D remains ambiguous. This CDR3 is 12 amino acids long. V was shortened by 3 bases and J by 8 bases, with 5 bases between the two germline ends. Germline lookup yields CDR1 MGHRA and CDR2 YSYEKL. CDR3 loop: CASSHPYSPLHF. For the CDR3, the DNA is TGCGCCAGCAGCCACCCGTATTCACCCCTCCACTTT.

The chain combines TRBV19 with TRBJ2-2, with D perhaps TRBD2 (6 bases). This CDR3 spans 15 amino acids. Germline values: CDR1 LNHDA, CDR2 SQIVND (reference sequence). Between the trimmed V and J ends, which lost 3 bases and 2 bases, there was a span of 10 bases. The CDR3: CASSMIGSNTGELFF. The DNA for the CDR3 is TGTGCCAGTAGTATGATCGGGAGTAACACCGGGGAGCTGTTTTTT.

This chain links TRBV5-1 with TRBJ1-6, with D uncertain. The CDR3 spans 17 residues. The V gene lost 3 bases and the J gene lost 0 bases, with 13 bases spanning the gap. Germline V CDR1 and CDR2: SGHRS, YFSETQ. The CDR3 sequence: CASSSTTVSSYNSPLHF. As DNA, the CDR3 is TGCGCCAGCAGCTCCACGACCGTTAGCTCCTATAATTCACCCCTCCACTTT.

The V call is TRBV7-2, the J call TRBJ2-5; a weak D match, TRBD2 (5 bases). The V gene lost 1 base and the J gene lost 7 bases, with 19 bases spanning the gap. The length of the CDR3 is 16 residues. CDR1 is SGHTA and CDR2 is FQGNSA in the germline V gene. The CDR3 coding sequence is TGTGCCAGCAGCTTAGTCGACGGGCCCAGCGGTGGGACCCAGTACTTC. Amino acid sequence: CASSLVDGPSGGTQYF.

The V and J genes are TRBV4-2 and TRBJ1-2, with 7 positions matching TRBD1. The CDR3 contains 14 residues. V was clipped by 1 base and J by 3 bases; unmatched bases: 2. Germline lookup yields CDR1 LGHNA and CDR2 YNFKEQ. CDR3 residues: CASSQGGTDYGYTF. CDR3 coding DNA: TGTGCCAGCAGCCAAGGCGGGACAGACTATGGCTACACCTTC.

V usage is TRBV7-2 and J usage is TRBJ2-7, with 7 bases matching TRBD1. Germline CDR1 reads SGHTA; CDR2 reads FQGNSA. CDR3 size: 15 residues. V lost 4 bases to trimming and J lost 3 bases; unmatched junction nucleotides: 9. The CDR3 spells CASSYAQGPGYEQYF. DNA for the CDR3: TGTGCCAGCAGCTACGCACAGGGGCCTGGCTACGAGCAGTACTTC. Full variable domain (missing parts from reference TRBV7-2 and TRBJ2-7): GAGVSQSPSNKVTEKGKDVELRCDPISGHTALYWYRQSLGQGLEFLIYFQGNSAPDKSGLPSDRFSAERTGGSVSTLTIQRTQQEDSAVYLCASSYAQGPGYEQYFGPGTRLTVT.

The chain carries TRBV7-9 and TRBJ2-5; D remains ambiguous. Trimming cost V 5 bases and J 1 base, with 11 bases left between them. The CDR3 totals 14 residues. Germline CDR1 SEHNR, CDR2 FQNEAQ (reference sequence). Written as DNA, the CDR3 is TGTGCCAGCAGCCCCGGACCCACCCAAGAGACCCAGTACTTC. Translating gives CASSPGPTQETQYF.

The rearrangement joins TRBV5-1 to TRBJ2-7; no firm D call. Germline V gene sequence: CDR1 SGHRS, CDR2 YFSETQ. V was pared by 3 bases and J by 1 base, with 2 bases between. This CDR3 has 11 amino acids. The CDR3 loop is CASSSSYEQYF. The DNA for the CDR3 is TGCGCCAGCAGCTCGTCCTACGAGCAGTACTTC. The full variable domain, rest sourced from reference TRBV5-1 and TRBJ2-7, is KAGVTQTPRYLIKTRGQQVTLSCSPISGHRSVSWYQQTPGQGLQFLFEYFSETQRNKGNFPGRFSGRQFSNSRSEMNVSTLELGDSALYLCASSSSYEQYFGPGTRLTVT.

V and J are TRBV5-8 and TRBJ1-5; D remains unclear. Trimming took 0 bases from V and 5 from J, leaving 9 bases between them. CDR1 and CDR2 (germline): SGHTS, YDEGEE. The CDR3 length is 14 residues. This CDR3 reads CASSLAMGYQPQHF. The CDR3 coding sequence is TGTGCCAGCAGCTTGGCTATGGGATATCAGCCCCAGCATTTT.

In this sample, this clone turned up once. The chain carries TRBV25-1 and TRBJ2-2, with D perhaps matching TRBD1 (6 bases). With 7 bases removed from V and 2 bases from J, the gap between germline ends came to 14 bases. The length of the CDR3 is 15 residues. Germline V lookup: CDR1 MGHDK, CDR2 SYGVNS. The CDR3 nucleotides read TGTGCCAGCACCTACCAGGGGTTAAACACCGGGGAGCTGTTTTTT. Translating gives CASTYQGLNTGELFF. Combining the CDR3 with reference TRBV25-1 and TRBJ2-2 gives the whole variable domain EADIYQTPRYLVIGTGKKITLECSQTMGHDKMYWYQQDPGMELHLIHYSYGVNSTEKGDLSSESTVSRIRTEHFPLTLESARPSHTSQYLCASTYQGLNTGELFFGEGSRLTVL.

The CDR3 coding sequence is TGTGCCAGCAGCCAAGGTGGACTTAGCTCCTACAATGAGCAGTTCTTC. This encodes CASSQGGLSSYNEQFF. The gene calls are TRBV3-1 (or the pseudogene TRBV3-2) and TRBJ2-1; perhaps TRBD2 as D (5 bases). V shed 1 base and J shed 0 bases, with 10 bases lying between them. This CDR3 has 16 residues. Germline V gene data show CDR1 as LGHDT and CDR2 as YNNKEL (reference sequence).

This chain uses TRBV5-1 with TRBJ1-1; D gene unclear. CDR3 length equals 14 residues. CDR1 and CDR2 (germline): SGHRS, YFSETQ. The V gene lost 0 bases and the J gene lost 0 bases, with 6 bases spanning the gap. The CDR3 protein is CASSLVSMNTEAFF. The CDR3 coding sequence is TGCGCCAGCAGCTTGGTTTCTATGAACACTGAAGCTTTCTTT.

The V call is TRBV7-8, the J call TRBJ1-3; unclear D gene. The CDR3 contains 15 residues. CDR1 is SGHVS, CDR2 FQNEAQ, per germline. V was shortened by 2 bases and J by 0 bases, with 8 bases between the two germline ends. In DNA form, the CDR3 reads TGTGCCAGCAGCTTATCACAGAGCTCTGGAAACACCATATATTTT. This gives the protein CASSLSQSSGNTIYF.

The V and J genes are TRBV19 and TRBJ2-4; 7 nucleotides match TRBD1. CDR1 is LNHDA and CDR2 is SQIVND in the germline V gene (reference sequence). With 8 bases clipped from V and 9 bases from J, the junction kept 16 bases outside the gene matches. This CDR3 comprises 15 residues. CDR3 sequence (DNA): TGTGCCAGTTCCTTGTCGGGGACAGAGAAGTTCATTCAGTACTTC. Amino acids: CASSLSGTEKFIQYF.

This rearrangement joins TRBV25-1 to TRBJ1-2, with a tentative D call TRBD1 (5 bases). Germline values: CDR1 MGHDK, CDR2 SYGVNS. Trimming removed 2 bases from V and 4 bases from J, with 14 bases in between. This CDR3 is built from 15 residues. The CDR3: CASSEGAGEVYGYTF. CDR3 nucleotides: TGTGCCAGCAGTGAAGGGGCAGGTGAGGTCTATGGCTACACCTTC.

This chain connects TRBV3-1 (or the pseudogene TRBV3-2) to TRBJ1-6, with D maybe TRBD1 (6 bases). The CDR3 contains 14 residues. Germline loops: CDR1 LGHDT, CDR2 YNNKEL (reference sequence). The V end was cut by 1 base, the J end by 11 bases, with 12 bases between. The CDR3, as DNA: TGTGCCAGCAGCCAAGTCCTCACAGGGACACCCCTCCACTTT. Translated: CASSQVLTGTPLHF.

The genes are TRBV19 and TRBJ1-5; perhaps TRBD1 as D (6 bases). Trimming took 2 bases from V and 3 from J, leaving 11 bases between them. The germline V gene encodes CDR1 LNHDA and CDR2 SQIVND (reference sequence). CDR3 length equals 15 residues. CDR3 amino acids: CASSIRGDYNQPQHF. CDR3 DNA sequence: TGTGCCAGTAGTATAAGGGGGGATTACAATCAGCCCCAGCATTTT.

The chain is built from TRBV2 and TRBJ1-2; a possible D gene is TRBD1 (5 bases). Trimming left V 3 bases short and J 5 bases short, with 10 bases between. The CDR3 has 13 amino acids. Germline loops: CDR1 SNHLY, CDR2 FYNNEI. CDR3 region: CASSEGGNYGYTF. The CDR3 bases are TGTGCCAGCAGTGAGGGGGGAAATTATGGCTACACCTTC.

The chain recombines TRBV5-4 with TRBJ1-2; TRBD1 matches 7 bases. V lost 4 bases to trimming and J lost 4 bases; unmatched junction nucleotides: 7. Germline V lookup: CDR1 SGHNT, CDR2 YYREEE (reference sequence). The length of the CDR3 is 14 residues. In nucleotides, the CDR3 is TGTGCCAGCAGCCTAAGACAGGGTGGCTATGGCTACACCTTC. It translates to CASSLRQGGYGYTF.

In nucleotides, the CDR3 is TGTGCCAGCAGTTACCGCACCGGGGAGCTGTTTTTT. This gives the protein CASSYRTGELFF. The genes are TRBV6-2 or TRBV6-3 and TRBJ2-2; D not certain. Germline CDR1 is MNHEY and CDR2 is SVGEGT. This CDR3 region has 12 residues. V was shortened by 2 bases and J by 4 bases, with 2 bases between the two germline ends.

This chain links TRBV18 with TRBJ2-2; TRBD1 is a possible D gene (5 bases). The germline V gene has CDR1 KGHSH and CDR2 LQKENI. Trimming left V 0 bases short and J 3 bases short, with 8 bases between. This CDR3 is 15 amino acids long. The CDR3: CASSPPSTDTGELFF. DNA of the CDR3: TGTGCCAGCTCACCACCGTCGACAGACACCGGGGAGCTGTTTTTT.